This T cell receptor beta chain was identified during a study of blood T cell repertoires in COVID-19. Study in general: COVID-19 samples, acute and convalescent, were from the United States, Italy and Spain. PBMCs, B-cell-depleted T cells, or T cells were the source of the cDNA or gDNA that made up the material.

Study processing details: Amplified reference gene primers provided the basis for estimating nucleated cell counts. Generated by immunoSEQ multiplex PCR, the TCRdb table keeps only in-frame clones and is missing some. D and trimming were read from the DNA, whereas the V and J calls and clone size are those reported in that table. The table lists a few hundred thousand clones, 80% of them singletons, with under 8.5% in the top ten. This clone was seen once. The V end was cut by 4 bases, the J end by 6 bases, with 9 bases between. Looked up from germline, CDR1 is GTSNPN and CDR2 is SVGIG (reference sequence). This CDR3 region has 11 residues.

J is TRBJ1-1 and V is TRBV30; D is ambiguous. The sequence came from a woman in her sixties or seventies with acute or convalescent COVID-19. Sequencing used peripheral blood. The CDR3 here is CAWTGYSEAFF. DNA of the CDR3: TGTGCCTGGACGGGTTACTCTGAAGCTTTCTTT.